The source of this TCR beta chain is a study of T cells in tumors after PD-1 blockade. Study summary: No patient had prior checkpoint blockade, systemic immunosuppression, or radiotherapy within 4 weeks.

This CDR3 has 14 amino acids. Germline CDR1 SNHLY, CDR2 FYNNEI. Trimming removed 8 bases from V and 6 bases from J, with 20 bases in between. Patients received pembrolizumab 200 mg every 3 weeks or cemiplimab 350 mg every 2 weeks. Repertoires were generated with immunoSEQ multiplex PCR, while TCRdb's copy carries only in-frame clones and drops some. Among a few thousand clones listed, about three fifths were seen once. This specimen was tumor tissue, taken after anti-PD-1 treatment. The clonotype was recovered from a human donor with cutaneous squamous cell carcinoma. The V call is TRBV2, the J call TRBJ2-7; TRBD2 might be the D (7 bases). The CDR3 bases are TGTGCCAGCGGCCTCCTCCGGGGGGCCGGCGAGCAGTACTTC. As protein: CASGLLRGAGEQYF.